The 27 T cell receptor beta chains listed next were all sequenced from one sample in a study of T cell responses to AZD1222 COVID-19 vaccine. TCRdb's copy holds only in-frame clones and misses some; the assay was immunoSEQ multiplex PCR. The sample shows some 80,000 clones, roughly nine tenths of them seen only once. The source was peripheral blood, collected on day 0 of AZD1222 vaccination. Every receptor here comes from an adult in good health.

This clone was detected ten times or more. The chain couples TRBV11-1 to TRBJ2-7; TRBD1 agrees at 7 bases. Losses at the gene ends were 0 bases for V and 1 base for J; bases not matched to a gene: 6. From germline, CDR1 is SGHAT and CDR2 FQDESV (reference sequence). The CDR3 totals 16 residues. CDR3 nucleotide sequence: TGTGCCAGCAGCTTAGCCGGGACAGTCGGGTCCTACGAGCAGTACTTC. Translating it yields CASSLAGTVGSYEQYF.

The chain carries TRBV29-1 and TRBJ2-1; 8 bases align to TRBD2. The CDR3 length is 13 residues. V was pared by 0 bases and J by 9 bases, with 4 bases of the junction left unmatched. CDR1 and CDR2 from the germline V gene are SQVTM and ANQGSEA. Here the CDR3 reads CSVEDTGGLEQFF. The CDR3 nucleotides are TGCAGCGTTGAAGATACGGGGGGGCTTGAGCAGTTCTTC.

The chain has TRBV24-1 and TRBJ1-2; perhaps TRBD1 as D (5 bases). Germline V lookup: CDR1 KGHDR, CDR2 SFDVKD. The CDR3 consists of 14 residues. V gave up 1 base and J gave up 4 bases, with 9 bases separating them. CDR3 amino acids: CATSDFETAYGYTF. In DNA form, the CDR3 reads TGTGCCACCAGTGATTTTGAGACAGCCTATGGCTACACCTTC.

V and J are TRBV3-1 (or the pseudogene TRBV3-2) and TRBJ2-1; D perhaps matches TRBD2 (5 bases). Germline-derived CDR1 and CDR2 are LGHDT and YNNKEL (reference sequence). V was clipped by 1 base and J by 6 bases, with 7 bases between them. The CDR3 length is 13 residues. This CDR3 is CASSQGLANEQFF. In DNA form, the CDR3 reads TGTGCCAGCAGCCAAGGCCTAGCCAATGAGCAGTTCTTC.

The chain has TRBV10-3 and TRBJ2-1, with 7 bases identical to TRBD1. Germline V gives CDR1 ENHRY, CDR2 SYGVKD. The J segment lost 12 bases and the V segment lost 7 bases, leaving 6 bases of the junction unmatched. This CDR3 is 11 amino acids long. The CDR3 DNA sequence: TGTGCCATCATGGGACAGAAAGGGCAGTTCTTC. Translated, it gives CAIMGQKGQFF.

In this sample, this clone turned up once. CDR3 loop: CASSPRRDTEAFF. For the CDR3, the DNA is TGTGCCAGCAGTCCCCGCAGGGACACTGAAGCTTTCTTT. This chain connects TRBV28 to TRBJ1-1; weak D call: TRBD1 (5 bases). Germline V lookup: CDR1 MDHEN, CDR2 SYDVKM. This CDR3 has 13 amino acids. V was pared by 5 bases and J by 3 bases, with 10 bases between.

The rearrangement uses TRBV6-2 or TRBV6-3 and TRBJ2-7; TRBD2 matches at 9 bases. J lost 1 base, V lost 3 bases, and 7 bases had no gene match. From germline, CDR1 is MNHEY and CDR2 SVGEGT. The CDR3 runs 16 residues. The chain's CDR3 is CASSYNGLAPSYEQYF. For the CDR3, the DNA is TGTGCCAGCAGTTATAACGGACTAGCGCCATCCTACGAGCAGTACTTC.

The CDR3 sequence is CASSLRTEYGYTF. The CDR3 DNA follows: TGCGCCAGCAGCCTCAGGACAGAATATGGCTACACCTTC. V and J are TRBV5-1 and TRBJ1-2; the D gene is possibly TRBD1 (6 bases). This CDR3 spans 13 amino acids. Trimming cost V 4 bases and J 5 bases, with 12 bases left between them. The germline gives CDR1 SGHRS, CDR2 YFSETQ.

The chain couples TRBV30 to TRBJ1-3; possible D gene TRBD1, 5 bases. The CDR3 sequence is 14 residues long. The ends were cut back, 0 bases at V and 3 bases at J, with 9 bases in the middle. The germline V gene encodes CDR1 GTSNPN and CDR2 SVGIG (reference sequence). CDR3 DNA: TGTGCCTGGAGTGTTGGAGGGGTTGGAAACACCATATATTTT. Protein: CAWSVGGVGNTIYF.

This chain joins TRBV27 and TRBJ1-1, with 9 bases identical to TRBD1. V lost 6 bases and J lost 4; bases outside the gene matches: 12. This CDR3 is built from 16 residues. Germline lookup yields CDR1 MNHEY and CDR2 SMNVEV (reference sequence). CDR3: CASSRPPGTGSTEAFF. The CDR3 bases are TGTGCCAGCAGCCGACCCCCGGGGACAGGGAGCACTGAAGCTTTCTTT.

The V gene is TRBV19, the J gene TRBJ1-5; D is ambiguous. This CDR3 contains 14 residues. V was trimmed by 0 bases and J by 2 bases, leaving 5 bases between them. Germline V gives CDR1 LNHDA, CDR2 SQIVND (reference sequence). The CDR3 DNA sequence: TGTGCCAGTAGTATAGAAGCAGGCAATCAGCCCCAGCATTTT. It codes for CASSIEAGNQPQHF.

The chain recombines TRBV6-5 with TRBJ1-1; tentatively, D is TRBD1 (6 bases). The germline V gene has CDR1 MNHEY and CDR2 SVGAGI. The CDR3 sequence is 13 residues long. The ends were cut back, 7 bases at V and 3 bases at J, with 12 bases in the middle. CDR3 in DNA: TGTGCCAGCACCGAGGGGGTCTACACTGAAGCTTTCTTT. It codes for CASTEGVYTEAFF.

This chain connects TRBV14 to TRBJ2-7; D may be TRBD2 (6 bases). The V and J ends lost 0 bases and 1 base respectively, with 19 bases between them. Germline V gives CDR1 SGHDN, CDR2 FVKESK. This CDR3 is built from 18 residues. CDR3 sequence reads: CASSQDRGGLTSSYEQYF. The CDR3 bases are TGTGCCAGCAGCCAAGATCGGGGAGGCCTAACCTCATCCTACGAGCAGTACTTC. Combining the CDR3 with reference TRBV14 and TRBJ2-7 gives the whole variable domain EAGVTQFPSHSVIEKGQTVTLRCDPISGHDNLYWYRRVMGKEIKFLLHFVKESKQDESGMPNNRFLAERTGGTYSTLKVQPAELEDSGVYFCASSQDRGGLTSSYEQYFGPGTRLTVT.

The chain couples TRBV7-9 to TRBJ1-1; weak D call: TRBD1 (5 bases). V was shortened by 1 base and J by 6 bases, with 12 bases between the two germline ends. Per the germline V gene, CDR1 is SEHNR and CDR2 is FQNEAQ (reference sequence). The CDR3 is made up of 14 amino acids. The CDR3 loop reads CASSLDWDEAEAFF. CDR3 bases: TGTGCCAGCAGCTTAGACTGGGACGAAGCTGAAGCTTTCTTT.

This clone has a single count. The chain joins TRBV15 to TRBJ2-1, with a possible D match to TRBD1 (6 bases). Per the germline V gene, CDR1 is LNHNV and CDR2 is YYDKDF (reference sequence). V shed 0 bases and J shed 10 bases, with 10 bases lying between them. This CDR3 is built from 13 residues. CDR3 bases: TGTGCCACCAGCAGAGAGGCGACAGGCGAGCAGTTCTTC. Amino acid sequence: CATSREATGEQFF.

The gene calls are TRBV18 and TRBJ1-5; D unresolved. Germline CDR1 and CDR2: KGHSH and LQKENI. This CDR3 spans 15 amino acids. Trimming took 1 base from V and 3 from J, leaving 10 bases between them. CDR3 sequence: CASSPQPGFNQPQHF. CDR3 DNA: TGTGCCAGCTCACCACAGCCGGGGTTCAATCAGCCCCAGCATTTT.

This clone was counted a single time. This chain uses TRBV27 with TRBJ1-2, with D possibly matching TRBD1 (6 bases). V lost 2 bases to trimming and J lost 1 base, with 14 bases between them. The CDR3 is 16 amino acids. Germline-derived CDR1 and CDR2 are MNHEY and SMNVEV (reference sequence). The CDR3 loop is CASSLVGQRGNYGYTF. The CDR3 nucleotides are TGTGCCAGCAGTTTAGTTGGACAGAGAGGTAACTATGGCTACACCTTC.

The genes are TRBV9 and TRBJ1-6; D gene uncertain. CDR3 length equals 14 residues. Germline V CDR1 and CDR2: SGDLS, YYNGEE. Between the trimmed V and J ends, which lost 1 base and 9 bases, there was a span of 11 bases. The CDR3 DNA is TGTGCCAGCAGCGTACGGGCCGCGGGTTCACCCCTCCACTTT. Protein sequence: CASSVRAAGSPLHF.

The chain recombines TRBV2 with TRBJ1-4, with TRBD1 identical over 8 bases. The CDR3 has 15 residues. The J segment lost 8 bases and the V segment lost 6 bases, leaving 11 bases of the junction unmatched. From germline, CDR1 is SNHLY and CDR2 FYNNEI. The CDR3 region is CASSTGTGAGEKLFF. DNA for the CDR3: TGTGCCAGCAGCACCGGGACAGGTGCTGGGGAAAAACTGTTTTTT.

This rearrangement joins TRBV19 to TRBJ1-1, with D perhaps matching TRBD1 (5 bases). Per the germline V gene, CDR1 is LNHDA and CDR2 is SQIVND (reference sequence). V lost 4 bases and J lost 1, with 13 bases in between. This CDR3 comprises 15 residues. For the CDR3, the DNA is TGTGCCAGTAGTAGAACCAGGGATAGGAACACTGAAGCTTTCTTT. Protein: CASSRTRDRNTEAFF.

The J gene is TRBJ2-7, the V gene TRBV11-2; 8 nucleotides match TRBD1. Germline V gives CDR1 SGHAT, CDR2 FQNNGV. This CDR3 comprises 16 residues. V lost 5 bases to trimming and J lost 4 bases; unmatched junction nucleotides: 13. The CDR3 is CASSGIGQGESYEQYF. DNA for the CDR3: TGTGCCAGCAGCGGAATAGGACAGGGAGAGTCATACGAGCAGTACTTC.

This clone was seen only a few times. The J gene is TRBJ2-2, the V gene TRBV28, with 7 nucleotides matching TRBD2. The V gene end was trimmed by 3 bases and the J gene end by 1 base; junction bases not matched to a gene: 2. CDR3 length equals 15 residues. Germline assignment: CDR1 MDHEN and CDR2 SYDVKM. The CDR3 DNA reads as TGTGCCAGCAGTTTGCCGGGAGGGAACACCGGGGAGCTGTTTTTT. Translation gives CASSLPGGNTGELFF.

The CDR3 nucleotides are TGTGCCAGCAGTTTACCTACAGGGAACAATCAGCCCCAGCATTTT. Translated, it gives CASSLPTGNNQPQHF. The chain couples TRBV28 to TRBJ1-5; maybe TRBD1 (6 bases). This CDR3 comprises 15 residues. Germline V gives CDR1 MDHEN, CDR2 SYDVKM. Trimming took 2 bases from V and 3 from J, leaving 11 bases between them.

J is TRBJ2-5 and V is TRBV5-1; 7 positions agree with TRBD1. This CDR3 region has 15 residues. V lost 1 base, J lost 1 base, and 4 bases stayed unmatched. Per the germline V gene, CDR1 is SGHRS and CDR2 is YFSETQ. The CDR3 spells CASSLRTGLQETQYF. DNA of the CDR3: TGCGCCAGCAGCTTGAGGACAGGACTCCAAGAGACCCAGTACTTC.

The rearrangement joins TRBV28 to TRBJ1-5; D is undetermined. From germline, CDR1 is MDHEN and CDR2 SYDVKM. The V end was cut by 5 bases, the J end by 3 bases, with 11 bases between. The length of the CDR3 is 14 residues. The CDR3 nucleotides are TGTGCCAGCAGTCCCCCCCAGCTCAATCAGCCCCAGCATTTT. Its translation is CASSPPQLNQPQHF.

This chain joins TRBV10-1 and TRBJ1-6; TRBD1 is a possible D gene (6 bases). The CDR3 spans 14 residues. CDR1 is WNHNN and CDR2 is SYGVQD in the germline V gene (reference sequence). With 3 bases removed from V and 10 bases from J, the gap between germline ends came to 13 bases. The CDR3: CASSDSPRGSPLHF. The CDR3 nucleotides are TGCGCCAGCAGTGACAGTCCCAGGGGATCACCCCTCCACTTT.

The gene calls are TRBV4-1 and TRBJ1-1; D uncertain. Per the germline V gene, CDR1 is MGHRA and CDR2 is YSYEKL. The CDR3 spans 12 residues. V lost 0 bases to trimming and J lost 14 bases, with 13 bases between them. This CDR3 reads CASSQEGRAPFF. CDR3 bases: TGCGCCAGCAGCCAAGAGGGGAGGGCACCCTTCTTT.